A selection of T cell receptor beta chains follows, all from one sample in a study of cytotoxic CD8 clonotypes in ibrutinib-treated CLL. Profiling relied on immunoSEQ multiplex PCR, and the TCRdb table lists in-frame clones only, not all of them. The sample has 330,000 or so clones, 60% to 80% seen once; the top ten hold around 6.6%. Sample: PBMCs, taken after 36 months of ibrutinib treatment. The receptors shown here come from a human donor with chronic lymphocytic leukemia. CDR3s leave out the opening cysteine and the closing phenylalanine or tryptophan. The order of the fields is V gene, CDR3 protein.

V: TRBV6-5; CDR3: ASRAGWNTEAF
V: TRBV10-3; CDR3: AISTDGGGYNEQF
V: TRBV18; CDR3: ASSPWIDTEAF
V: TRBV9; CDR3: ASSVRTSGNTIY
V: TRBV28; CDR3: ASRTGADTQY
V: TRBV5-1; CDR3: ASSQQGMGGYT
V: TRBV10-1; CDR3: ASSESGDWNTEAF
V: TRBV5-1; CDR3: ASSRGDSRYGYT
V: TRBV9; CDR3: ASSVGAGVGLATNEKLF
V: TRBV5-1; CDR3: ASSLGDREGQETQY
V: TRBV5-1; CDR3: ASSPGGSNTGELF
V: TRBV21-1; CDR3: ASSKAAGQAGSQPQH
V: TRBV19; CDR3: ASSMVGIGAYEQY
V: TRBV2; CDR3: ASSPGQGTHVYGYT
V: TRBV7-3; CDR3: ASSQLNTDTQY
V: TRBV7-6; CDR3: ASSLVLRGGRETQY
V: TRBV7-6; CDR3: ASSSPLGEQY
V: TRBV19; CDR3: ASSIFWGASGELF
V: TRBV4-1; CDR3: ASSQEGLDQETQY
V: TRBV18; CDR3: ASSPGGGFPYEQY
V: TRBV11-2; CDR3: ASSLENTYGYT
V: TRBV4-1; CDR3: ASSQEIPLAGGYT
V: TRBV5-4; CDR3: ASSFLGEGGYT
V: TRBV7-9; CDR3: ASSPGGNEQY
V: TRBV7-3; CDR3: ASSPSQGGEQY
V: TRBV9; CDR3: ASSVGVGRQF